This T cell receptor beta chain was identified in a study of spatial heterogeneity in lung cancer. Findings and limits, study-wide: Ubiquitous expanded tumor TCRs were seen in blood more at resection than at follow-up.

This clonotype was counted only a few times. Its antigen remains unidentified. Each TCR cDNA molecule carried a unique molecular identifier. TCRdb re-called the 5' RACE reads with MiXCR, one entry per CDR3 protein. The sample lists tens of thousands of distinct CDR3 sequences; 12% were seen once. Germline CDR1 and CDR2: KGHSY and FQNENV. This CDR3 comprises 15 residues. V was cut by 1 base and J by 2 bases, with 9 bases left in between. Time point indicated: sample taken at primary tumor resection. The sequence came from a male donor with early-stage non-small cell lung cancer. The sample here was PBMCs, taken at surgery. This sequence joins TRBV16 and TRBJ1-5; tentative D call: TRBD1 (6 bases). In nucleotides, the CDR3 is TGTGCCAGCAGCCAATTAAAGGGGGGCAATCAGCCCCAGCATTTT. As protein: CASSQLKGGNQPQHF.